One sample yielded the 14 T cell receptor beta chains listed below, sequenced in a study of OX40 agonist ivuxolimab in advanced cancers. The table came from immunoSEQ multiplex PCR; TCRdb's copy has only in-frame clones and leaves some out. This table holds around 80,000 clones, 65% to 85% found once. Sequencing was performed on CD4+ or CD8+ T cells sorted from blood, taken in a trial of the OX40 agonist ivuxolimab. The source is an adult with an advanced solid tumor such as melanoma, head and neck, liver or kidney cancer.

V gene TRBV28 combines with J gene TRBJ1-1; D not resolved. The CDR3 has 14 amino acids. From germline, CDR1 is MDHEN and CDR2 SYDVKM. V was pared by 8 bases and J by 1 base, with 14 bases between. The CDR3 protein is CASRTHPPNTEAFF. The CDR3 nucleotides are TGTGCCAGCCGGACTCACCCCCCGAACACTGAAGCTTTCTTT.

J is TRBJ2-7 and V is TRBV7-9; 7 bases line up with TRBD1. The CDR3 totals 16 residues. Germline V gives CDR1 SEHNR, CDR2 FQNEAQ (reference sequence). V trimming: 5 bases; J trimming: 2 bases; junction bases outside the gene matches: 12. The CDR3 spells CASSQFADRNPYEQYF. The DNA for the CDR3 is TGTGCCAGCAGCCAATTTGCGGACAGGAACCCCTACGAGCAGTACTTC. The whole variable domain, remainder taken from reference TRBV7-9 and TRBJ2-7, is DTGVSQNPRHKITKRGQNVTFRCDPISEHNRLYWYRQTLGQGPEFLTYFQNEAQLEKSRLLSDRFSAERPKGSFSTLEIQRTEQGDSAMYLCASSQFADRNPYEQYFGPGTRLTVT.

This chain links TRBV7-8 with TRBJ1-1; TRBD1 is a possible D gene (6 bases). The CDR3 spans 14 residues. V lost 6 bases and J lost 0, with 11 bases in between. Germline assignment: CDR1 SGHVS and CDR2 FQNEAQ. The CDR3 region is CASSSDRMNTEAFF. The CDR3 bases are TGTGCCAGCAGTTCCGACAGGATGAACACTGAAGCTTTCTTT.

This clone was seen a handful of times. J is TRBJ1-2 and V is TRBV7-9; perhaps TRBD1 as D (6 bases). The length of the CDR3 is 13 residues. Trimming stripped 5 bases from V and 4 bases from J, with 11 bases between. Germline CDR1 SEHNR, CDR2 FQNEAQ (reference sequence). CDR3 region: CASSQGHLYGYTF. Written as DNA, the CDR3 is TGTGCCAGCAGCCAGGGACACCTCTATGGCTACACCTTC.

The rearrangement links TRBV10-3 to TRBJ1-1; no clear D gene. Looked up from germline, CDR1 is ENHRY and CDR2 is SYGVKD. The CDR3 runs 12 residues. V dropped 4 bases and J dropped 5 bases, with 8 bases sitting between them. The CDR3 DNA sequence: TGTGCCATCAGTGGCCGAGGAACTGAAGCTTTCTTT. Amino acids: CAISGRGTEAFF.

The CDR3 DNA reads TGTGCCAGCTCACCCAGGAACGGACAGGACGAGACCCAGTACTTC. Translating gives CASSPRNGQDETQYF. V usage is TRBV18 and J usage is TRBJ2-5; 7 bases line up with TRBD1. CDR3 length: 15 residues. The ends lost 3 bases at V and 5 bases at J; junction bases unmatched: 9. Germline CDR1 is KGHSH and CDR2 is LQKENI.

The CDR3 sequence: CASSPSPGGYNEQFF. CDR3 DNA sequence: TGTGCCAGCAGCCCATCCCCAGGGGGCTACAATGAGCAGTTCTTC. The chain uses TRBV11-3 and TRBJ2-1; 7 bases line up with TRBD1. The trim removed 5 bases at V and 3 bases at J, leaving 7 bases unmatched. The CDR3 spans 15 residues. Per the germline V gene, CDR1 is SGHNT and CDR2 is YENEEA.

This clone was seen a single time. The chain combines TRBV4-2 with TRBJ2-7; 9 bases match TRBD2. The CDR3 contains 16 residues. CDR1 is LGHNA, CDR2 YNFKEQ, per germline. V dropped 0 bases and J dropped 5; count of bases not matched to a gene: 8. The DNA of the CDR3 is TGTGCCAGCAGCCAAGACGGTAGCGGGAGTCTCGACGAGCAGTACTTC. Translated: CASSQDGSGSLDEQYF.

The chain has TRBV12-5 and TRBJ2-7; TRBD1 matches at 11 bases. The V gene's germline CDR1 is LGHNT and CDR2 FRNRAP. This CDR3 is 14 amino acids long. J gave up 5 bases and V 3 bases, and 3 bases lay outside the gene matches. CDR3 coding DNA: TGTGCTAGTGGTTTCGGACAGGGGGCCGACGAGCAGTACTTC. Residues: CASGFGQGADEQYF. Complete variable domain (other parts from reference TRBV12-5 and TRBJ2-7): DARVTQTPRHKVTEMGQEVTMRCQPILGHNTVFWYRQTMMQGLELLAYFRNRAPLDDSGMPKDRFSAEMPDATLATLKIQPSEPRDSAVYFCASGFGQGADEQYFGPGTRLTVT.

V gene TRBV7-2 combines with J gene TRBJ2-7; 12 bases fit TRBD2. This CDR3 contains 19 residues. V shed 5 bases, J shed 3 bases, and the junction held 17 bases outside the gene matches. Germline CDR1 is SGHTA and CDR2 is FQGNSA. The CDR3 region is CASSTPERGTSGLGYEQYF. DNA of the CDR3: TGTGCCAGCAGCACGCCTGAACGCGGGACTAGCGGGTTGGGCTACGAGCAGTACTTC.

As regards this clone: The junction and the germline gene differ at one end; a read error may be behind it. The chain couples TRBV7-7 to TRBJ1-3, with D unclear. This CDR3 has 14 residues. Germline CDR1 is SSHAT and CDR2 is FNYEAQ (reference sequence). For the CDR3, the DNA is TGTGCTAGCAGCTTAGGAGAATCTGGAAACACCATATATTTT. Protein: CASSLGESGNTIYF.

This clone was observed a single time. The chain carries TRBV6-1 and TRBJ1-1, with D perhaps matching TRBD1 (6 bases). V was shortened by 10 bases and J by 7 bases, with 22 bases between the two germline ends. The V gene's germline CDR1 is MNHNS and CDR2 SASEGT. The CDR3 spans 14 residues. In nucleotides, the CDR3 is TGTGCCACCAGACTCGGACAGCGGGGCAGTGAAGCTTTCTTT. This sequence encodes CATRLGQRGSEAFF.

The chain has TRBV7-9 and TRBJ2-3; TRBD1 might be the D (5 bases). This CDR3 is built from 15 residues. Germline V CDR1 and CDR2: SEHNR, FQNEAQ (reference sequence). The germline V and J ends were trimmed by 3 bases and 0 bases, with 10 bases remaining between them. CDR3 nucleotide sequence: TGTGCCAGCAGCTTGGGGCAAGCTAGCACAGATACGCAGTATTTT. Encoded protein: CASSLGQASTDTQYF.

This chain links TRBV15 with TRBJ2-1; tentatively, D is TRBD2 (5 bases). This CDR3 is built from 15 residues. V gave up 3 bases and J gave up 10 bases, with 19 bases separating them. Per germline, CDR1 LNHNV and CDR2 YYDKDF (reference sequence). The CDR3, as DNA: TGTGCCACCAGCAGGGCTTCATTGAGGGCCGAAGAGCAGTTCTTC. Residues: CATSRASLRAEEQFF.